This T cell receptor (beta chain) emerged from a study of control samples from healthy donors and cancer patients. The CDR3 loop spans 13 amino acids. With V trimmed by 6 bases and J by 2 bases, 2 bases remained unmatched. The germline CDR1 and CDR2 sequences are SNHLY and FYNNEI. This clone turned up a few times. The method was immunoSEQ multiplex PCR; TCRdb's version includes in-frame clones alone and lacks a portion of them. The repertoire includes about 160,000 clones, roughly nine tenths of them detected once, and approximately 0.7% sits in the top ten. This chain links TRBV2 with TRBJ1-2, with 8 bases that match TRBD1. Source material: blood. The source of this sequence is a woman under 40 in good health. The CDR3: CASSRTGNYGYTF. The CDR3 nucleotides read TGTGCCAGCAGCCGGACAGGGAACTATGGCTACACCTTC.